This T cell receptor beta chain was documented in a study of shared clonotypes between healthy human individuals (TCRdb year 2020). Regarding the study in general: The cohort included three men and a couple of women between 18 and 49 years of age. For each donor, three plates each were used for CD4 naive and CD4 memory, two plates were used for CD8 naive, and one plate was used for CD8 memory. To estimate repertoire size and how much clonotype sharing occurs between individuals, the study deeply sequenced the blood TCR repertoires of five healthy adults. To increase sequencing depth and limit assay-specific biases, TCR repertoire library preparation and sequencing were carried out by different laboratories using diverse techniques. Leukapheresis yielded between about 0.85 and 10 billion PBMCs per donor. Findings and caveats that apply to the study as a whole: Sampling was restricted to blood, and TCR repertoires in tissues likely differ from the TCR repertoires found in blood. Larger estimated clonotype richness was generally found for naive subsets than for memory subsets. Sharing across several donors was observed for roughly 5% of naive CD4, about 4% of naive CD8, about 2.3% of memory CD4, and roughly 0.4% of memory CD8 clonotypes. Even with the large sequencing depth, rarefaction of the sorted-subset datasets indicated that sequencing was incomplete. Because the study included a small number of donors, the genetic and exposure-history diversity represented was limited. Compared with non-shared clonotypes, the clonotypes found in all four sorted-subset donors had higher generation probabilities. Based on pairwise subsampling, the degree of clonotype sharing among donors was expected to be affected by sequencing depth.

On this clone: The target of this receptor is not known. No base qualities exist here, and no much larger clone lies one base off it.

Using the deep immunoSEQ assay, multiplex PCR amplified TCR CDR3 regions from genomic DNA. Genomic DNA extracted from each cell subset was distributed evenly over all wells of several immunoSEQ 96-well plates, and each plate served as one replicate. For sorted subsets, around 0.2 ug genomic DNA, equal to 30,000 or so T cell genomes, was loaded into each replicate PCR. The purified libraries were quantified using a Qubit 3.0 fluorometer, sized with a Bioanalyzer 2100, and then quantified again using the KAPA Library Quantification kit. Every immunoSEQ 96-well plate was sequenced on a separate single-read 150-cycle Illumina NextSeq 550 flow cell. Per the original workflow: Because the immunoSEQ output included only junctional sequences and no quality scores, the filtering could not be the same as the filtering used for full-length reads. Sequences were annotated with PyIR, a Python wrapper for IgBLAST v1.9, using IMGT germline references to assign V/J genes and CDR3. Reads were filtered out if the reads had weak V/J assignments (E-value above 1e-6), no CDR3, stop codons, out-of-frame junctions, or ambiguous translated residues. A V3J clonotype was defined by an identical inferred V gene, J gene, and CDR3 amino acid sequence. Percentage overlap between repertoires was computed as shared unique clonotypes divided by the size of the smaller repertoire. RTK rarefaction, the Chao1 estimator, and Recon v2.1 estimates of unobserved clonotypes were used to assess repertoire richness. Generation probabilities for all TCRbeta clonotypes obtained by the gDNA method from a handful of donors were computed using OLGA. TCRdb took this table from immuneACCESS and kept in-frame rearrangements with V and J called. Such tables lack part of the clones; where checked against another copy, unresolved V genes explain under half of the gap, and the rest is unexplained. That table supplies the V and J calls and clone size; D and trimming were determined from the DNA. For this sample the table gives about 550,000 clones, of which around 95% were detected only once. Of the sample, 0.095% to 0.12% falls within the top ten clones.

The CDR3 has 19 amino acids, counting the end cysteine and phenylalanine. Only the CDR3 part of the read is kept: 57 bases, read in frame from the first base. The junction shows trimming of 6 bases on V and 0 bases on J, and the gene matches do not reach 13 bases of it. The germline V gene yields MDHEN for CDR1 and SYDVKM for CDR2. CD8 naive samples consisted of CD45RO-negative cells that were positively selected for CCR7, yielding a CD45RA+CCR7+ population without TemRA cells. The donors were healthy, HIV-negative adults with no recently reported acute infections or vaccinations. Only Caucasian adults living in Nashville, Tennessee, USA were represented among the donors. Blood was collected by leukapheresis, and PBMCs were isolated by Ficoll-Histopaque density gradient centrifugation and then cryopreserved in liquid nitrogen vapor phase. Analytical flow cytometry was used to check the purity and quantity of each magnetically sorted T cell population. Genomic DNA was isolated from each sorted fraction and quantified by UV absorbance on a Nanodrop 2000c.

Sequencing input: naive CD8+ T cells sorted from blood. The label giving this sample's cell subset or site can be read as: CD45RA+CCR7+. The chain joins TRBV28 to TRBJ1-5; 11 central bases correspond to TRBD1. The receptor's source is a woman aged 25 to 39 in good health. The CDR3 in this case is CASRGQGANLRHSNQPQHF. The DNA sequence follows: TGTGCCAGCAGAGGACAGGGGGCGAATCTCCGGCATAGCAATCAGCCCCAGCATTTT. The CDR3 plus the reference TRBV28 and TRBJ1-5 genes for the other parts give the full variable domain: DVKVTQSSRYLVKRTGEKVFLECVQDMDHENMFWYRQDPGLGLRLIYFSYDVKMKEKGDIPEGYSVSREKKERFSLILESASTNQTSMYLCASRGQGANLRHSNQPQHFGDGTRLSIL.